These 14 T cell receptor beta chains were sequenced from one sample in a study of blood T cell repertoires in COVID-19. Only in-frame clones appear in the TCRdb table, and some are missing; sequencing was by immunoSEQ multiplex PCR. The data hold 350,000 to 400,000 clones, with approximately 90% observed a single time. The sample taken for sequencing was PBMCs or T cells enriched from blood (not recorded which). Source of these receptors: a woman in her thirties or forties who had been exposed to COVID-19.

This chain uses TRBV24-1 with TRBJ2-3; 7 nucleotides line up with TRBD1. There are 16 residues in the CDR3. Trimming took 1 base from V and 2 from J; bases not matched to a gene: 5. Germline CDR1 reads KGHDR; CDR2 reads SFDVKD. The CDR3 region is CATSDFWDRITDTQYF. DNA of the CDR3: TGTGCCACCAGTGATTTTTGGGACAGAATCACAGATACGCAGTATTTT.

This chain uses TRBV7-8 with TRBJ1-2; D gene ambiguous. Germline lookup yields CDR1 SGHVS and CDR2 FQNEAQ. V lost 6 bases and J lost 2, with 16 bases in between. The CDR3 has 15 residues. CDR3 sequence (DNA): TGTGCCAGCAGGGATGTTGGCAGGCCAAACTATGGCTACACCTTC. Its translation is CASRDVGRPNYGYTF.

The chain recombines TRBV5-1 with TRBJ2-1; TRBD2 aligns across 8 bases. V lost 4 bases and J lost 4; bases outside the gene matches: 10. CDR3 length: 16 residues. The germline gives CDR1 SGHRS, CDR2 YFSETQ. The CDR3 DNA follows: TGCGCCAGCAGCAAACTCTCTAGCGGGCCTTACAATGAGCAGTTCTTC. Amino acid sequence: CASSKLSSGPYNEQFF.

The chain is built from TRBV14 and TRBJ1-2, with D tentatively TRBD1 (6 bases). Germline CDR1 SGHDN, CDR2 FVKESK. There are 15 residues in the CDR3. The V and J ends lost 4 bases and 0 bases respectively, with 12 bases between them. CDR3 coding DNA: TGTGCCAGCAGCCCCCCCGGACAGACTAACTATGGCTACACCTTC. This sequence encodes CASSPPGQTNYGYTF.

This rearrangement joins TRBV18 to TRBJ1-2; 7 nucleotides match TRBD1. Trimming cost V 6 bases and J 6 bases; bases outside gene matches: 13. The CDR3 is 15 residues long. CDR1 and CDR2 (germline): KGHSH, LQKENI. The CDR3 is CASSEGFKGAHGYTF. The CDR3 nucleotides read TGTGCCAGCTCCGAGGGCTTCAAGGGGGCGCATGGCTACACCTTC. Using reference TRBV18 and TRBJ1-2 for the parts outside the CDR3, the full variable domain is NAGVMQNPRHLVRRRGQEARLRCSPMKGHSHVYWYRQLPEEGLKFMVYLQKENIIDESGMPKERFSAEFPKEGPSILRIQQVVRGDSAAYFCASSEGFKGAHGYTFGSGTRLTVV.

This clone showed up just once. The junction differs from germline at one of its ends, possibly a read error. V usage is TRBV7-2 and J usage is TRBJ2-1; no definite D call. The CDR3 has 10 amino acids. Germline CDR1 reads SGHTA; CDR2 reads FQGNSA. CDR3 residues: CASSLELSVF. Written as DNA, the CDR3 is TGTGCCAGCAGCTTAGAATTGTCGGTCTTC. Looking up the rest from reference TRBV7-2 and TRBJ2-1 gives the full variable domain: GAGVSQSPSNKVTEKGKDVELRCDPISGHTALYWYRQSLGQGLEFLIYFQGNSAPDKSGLPSDRFSAERTGGSVSTLTIQRTQQEDSAVYLCASSLELSVFGPGTRLTVL.

The chain has TRBV7-2 and TRBJ1-1, with 7 bases fitting TRBD1. Losses at the gene ends were 4 bases for V and 2 bases for J; bases not matched to a gene: 7. The CDR3 is made up of 15 amino acids. The germline gives CDR1 SGHTA, CDR2 FQGNSA. CDR3 DNA sequence: TGTGCCAGCAGCTCGACAGGGAATGGTAACACTGAAGCTTTCTTT. Protein product: CASSSTGNGNTEAFF.

This clone was found once. This chain uses TRBV30 with TRBJ1-5, with a tentative D call TRBD1 (5 bases). The CDR3 length is 14 residues. V lost 0 bases and J lost 0, with 6 bases in between. Germline CDR1 reads GTSNPN; CDR2 reads SVGIG (reference sequence). CDR3 in amino acids: CAWSVTVSNQPQHF. The CDR3, as DNA: TGTGCCTGGAGTGTGACAGTTAGCAATCAGCCCCAGCATTTT.

The chain links TRBV5-4 to TRBJ2-2, with D possibly matching TRBD2 (5 bases). The V end lost 3 bases, the J end lost 8 bases, and 14 bases lay between the germline ends. Per the germline V gene, CDR1 is SGHNT and CDR2 is YYREEE (reference sequence). The CDR3 has 14 residues. CDR3 loop: CASSSWTGMGELFF. As DNA, the CDR3 is TGTGCCAGCAGCTCGTGGACTGGCATGGGGGAGCTGTTTTTT.

In its sample, this clone was seen once. The J gene is TRBJ2-3, the V gene TRBV19, with a weak D call TRBD2 (6 bases). Germline CDR1 and CDR2: LNHDA and SQIVND (reference sequence). CDR3 length: 13 residues. The V end was cut by 10 bases, the J end by 6 bases, with 17 bases between. The CDR3 DNA follows: TGTGCCACCTATAGCGGAGATGTCGATACGCAGTATTTT. This encodes CATYSGDVDTQYF.

The chain joins TRBV19 to TRBJ1-6, with 7 bases matching TRBD1. The ends lost 6 bases at V and 5 bases at J; junction bases unmatched: 4. Germline V gene data show CDR1 as LNHDA and CDR2 as SQIVND (reference sequence). This CDR3 is built from 14 residues. The CDR3 sequence is CASRSGTDNSPLHF. The CDR3 nucleotides read TGTGCCAGTAGATCCGGGACAGATAATTCACCCCTCCACTTT.

A single count supports this clone. V and J are TRBV19 and TRBJ2-1, with TRBD2 identical over 8 bases. This CDR3 comprises 16 residues. Germline trimming cut 6 bases from V and 0 bases from J; bases unmatched to any gene: 7. CDR1 is LNHDA and CDR2 is SQIVND in the germline V gene (reference sequence). The DNA of the CDR3 is TGTGCCAGTAGGATCGCAGCGGGGGTCTCCTACAATGAGCAGTTCTTC. Translating it yields CASRIAAGVSYNEQFF.

This clone has a single count. J is TRBJ2-4 and V is TRBV18; maybe TRBD1 (6 bases). The germline gives CDR1 KGHSH, CDR2 LQKENI. With 4 bases removed from V and 0 bases from J, the gap between germline ends came to 13 bases. The CDR3 is 16 residues long. In DNA form, the CDR3 reads TGTGCCAGCTCACAACAGGGACGGGGAGCCAAAAACATTCAGTACTTC. This encodes CASSQQGRGAKNIQYF.

This sequence joins TRBV19 and TRBJ1-1, with 7 nucleotides matching TRBD1. The CDR3 has 16 residues. Trimming cost V 5 bases and J 5 bases; bases outside gene matches: 14. Germline assignment: CDR1 LNHDA and CDR2 SQIVND (reference sequence). In DNA form, the CDR3 reads TGTGCCAGTAGTCCTTTTGCGACAGGGTTCAAAACTGAAGCTTTCTTT. It yields the protein CASSPFATGFKTEAFF.